This T cell receptor (beta chain) was captured in a study of Ad26.COV2.S vaccination and SARS-CoV-2 variants. Study information: Recipients of Ad26.COV2.S got it intramuscularly, once or twice 56 days apart.

Clones were sequenced by immunoSEQ multiplex PCR, and TCRdb holds only the in-frame ones, with some missing. The data contain 350,000 to 550,000 clones, approximately 89% of them singletons. This clone was seen a few times. Treatment reported: 15 to 20 received Ad26.COV2.S at low or high dose, single or two shots; 5 received placebo; per-sample allocation not given. The study sampled participants on day 63 after the first vaccine or placebo injection. This receptor was identified in a person aged 18-60 years who received the Ad26.COV2.S COVID-19 vaccine or a placebo. This specimen consisted of peripheral blood, obtained in a trial of Ad26.COV2.S vaccine versus placebo.

DNA for the CDR3: TGTGCCAGCAGTGACCAGACAGGTTCCTACGAGCAGTACTTC. Translated, it gives CASSDQTGSYEQYF. The rearrangement links TRBV6-1 to TRBJ2-7; weak D call: TRBD1 (6 bases). The V gene lost 3 bases and the J gene lost 1 base, with 10 bases spanning the gap. The CDR3 has 14 residues. Germline V gives CDR1 MNHNS, CDR2 SASEGT.